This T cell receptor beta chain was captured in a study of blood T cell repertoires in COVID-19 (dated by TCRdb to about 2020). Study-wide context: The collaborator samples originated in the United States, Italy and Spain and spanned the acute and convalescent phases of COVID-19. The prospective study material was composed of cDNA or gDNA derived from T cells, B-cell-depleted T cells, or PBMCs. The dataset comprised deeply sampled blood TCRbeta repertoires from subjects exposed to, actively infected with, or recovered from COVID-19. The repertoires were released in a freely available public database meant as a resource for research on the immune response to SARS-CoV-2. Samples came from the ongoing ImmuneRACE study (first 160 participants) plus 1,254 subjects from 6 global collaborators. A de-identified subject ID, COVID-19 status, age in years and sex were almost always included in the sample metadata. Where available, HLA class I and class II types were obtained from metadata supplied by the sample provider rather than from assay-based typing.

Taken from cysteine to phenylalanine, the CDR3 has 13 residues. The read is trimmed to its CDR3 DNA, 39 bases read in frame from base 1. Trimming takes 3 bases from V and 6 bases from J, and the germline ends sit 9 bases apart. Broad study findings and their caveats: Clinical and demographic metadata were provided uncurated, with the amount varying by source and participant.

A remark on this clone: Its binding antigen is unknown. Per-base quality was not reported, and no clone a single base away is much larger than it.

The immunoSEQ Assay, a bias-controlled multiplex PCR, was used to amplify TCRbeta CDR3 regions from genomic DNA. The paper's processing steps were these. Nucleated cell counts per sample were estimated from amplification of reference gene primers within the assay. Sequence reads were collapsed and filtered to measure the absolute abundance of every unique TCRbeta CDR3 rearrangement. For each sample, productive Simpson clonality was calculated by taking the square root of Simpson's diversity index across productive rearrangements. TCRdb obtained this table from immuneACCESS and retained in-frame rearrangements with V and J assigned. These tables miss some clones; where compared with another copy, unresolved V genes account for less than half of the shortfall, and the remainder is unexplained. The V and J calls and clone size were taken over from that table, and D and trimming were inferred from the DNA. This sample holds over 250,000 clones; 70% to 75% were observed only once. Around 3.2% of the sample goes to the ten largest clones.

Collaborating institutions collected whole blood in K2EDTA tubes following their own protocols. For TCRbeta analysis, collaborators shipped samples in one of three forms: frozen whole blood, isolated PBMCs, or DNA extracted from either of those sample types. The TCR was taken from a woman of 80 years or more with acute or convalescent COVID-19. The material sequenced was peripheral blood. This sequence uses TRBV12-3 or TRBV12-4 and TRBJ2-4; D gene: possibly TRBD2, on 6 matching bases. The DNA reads TGTGCCAGCAGTTTCCTAGCGAGAAACATTCAGTACTTC. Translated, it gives CASSFLARNIQYF.